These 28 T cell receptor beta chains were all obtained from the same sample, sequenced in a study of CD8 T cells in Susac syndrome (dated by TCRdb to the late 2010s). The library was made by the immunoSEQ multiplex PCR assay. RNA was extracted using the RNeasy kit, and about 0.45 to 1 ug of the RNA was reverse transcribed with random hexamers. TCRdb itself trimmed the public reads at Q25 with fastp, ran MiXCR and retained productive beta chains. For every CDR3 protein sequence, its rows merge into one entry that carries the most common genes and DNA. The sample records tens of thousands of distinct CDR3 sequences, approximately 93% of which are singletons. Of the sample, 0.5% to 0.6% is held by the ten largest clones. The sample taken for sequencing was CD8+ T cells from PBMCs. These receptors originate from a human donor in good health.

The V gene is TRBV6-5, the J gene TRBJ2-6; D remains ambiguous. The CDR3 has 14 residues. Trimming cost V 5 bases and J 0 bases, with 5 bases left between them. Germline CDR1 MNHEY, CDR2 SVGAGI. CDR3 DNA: TGTGCCAGCAGTACATTCTCTGGGGCCAACGTCCTGACTTTC. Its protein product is CASSTFSGANVLTF.

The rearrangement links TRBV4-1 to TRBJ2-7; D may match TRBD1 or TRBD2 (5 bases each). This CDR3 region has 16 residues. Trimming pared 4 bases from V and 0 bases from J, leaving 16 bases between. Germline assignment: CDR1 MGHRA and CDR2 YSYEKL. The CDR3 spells CASSPGEGPLSYEQYF. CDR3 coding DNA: TGCGCCAGCAGCCCAGGCGAGGGGCCCCTCTCCTACGAGCAGTACTTC.

CDR3 DNA: TGTGCCAGCAGCCCACTAGCGGGAGAGCCGAATGAGCAGTTCTTC. This translates into CASSPLAGEPNEQFF. The V call is TRBV27, the J call TRBJ2-1, with 11 bases matching TRBD2. Germline trimming cut 6 bases from V and 7 bases from J; bases unmatched to any gene: 8. The germline V gene encodes CDR1 MNHEY and CDR2 SMNVEV (reference sequence). The CDR3 is 15 amino acids.

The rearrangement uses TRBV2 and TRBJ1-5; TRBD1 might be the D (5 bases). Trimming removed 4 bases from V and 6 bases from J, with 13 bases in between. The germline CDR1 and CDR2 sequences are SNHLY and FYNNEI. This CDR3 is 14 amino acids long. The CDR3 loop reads CASSGLGTGQPQHF. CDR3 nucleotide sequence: TGTGCCAGCAGTGGCTTGGGGACTGGTCAGCCCCAGCATTTT.

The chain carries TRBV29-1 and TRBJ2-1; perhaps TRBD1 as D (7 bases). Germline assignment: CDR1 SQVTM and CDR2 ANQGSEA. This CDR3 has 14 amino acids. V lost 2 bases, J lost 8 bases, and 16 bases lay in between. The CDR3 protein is CSVEFGGGLDEQFF. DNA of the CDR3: TGCAGCGTTGAATTCGGAGGGGGCCTGGATGAGCAGTTCTTC.

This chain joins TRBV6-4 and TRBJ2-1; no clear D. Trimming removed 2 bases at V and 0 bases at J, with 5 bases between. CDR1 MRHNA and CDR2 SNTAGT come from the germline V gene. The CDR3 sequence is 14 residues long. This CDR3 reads CASSDKDSYNEQFF. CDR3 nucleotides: TGTGCCAGCAGTGACAAGGACTCCTACAATGAGCAGTTCTTC.

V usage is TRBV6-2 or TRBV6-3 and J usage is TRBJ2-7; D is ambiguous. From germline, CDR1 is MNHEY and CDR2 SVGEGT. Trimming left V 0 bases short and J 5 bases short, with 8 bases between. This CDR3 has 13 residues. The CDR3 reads CASSYSKANEQYF. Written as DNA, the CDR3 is TGTGCCAGCAGTTACTCGAAAGCGAACGAGCAGTACTTC.

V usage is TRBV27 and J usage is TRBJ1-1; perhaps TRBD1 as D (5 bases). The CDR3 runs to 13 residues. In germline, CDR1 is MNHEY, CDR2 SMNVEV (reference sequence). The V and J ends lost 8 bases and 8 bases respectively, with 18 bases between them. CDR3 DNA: TGTGCCAGCTCAAATGGGGGGACCCCAGAAGCTTTCTTT. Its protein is CASSNGGTPEAFF.

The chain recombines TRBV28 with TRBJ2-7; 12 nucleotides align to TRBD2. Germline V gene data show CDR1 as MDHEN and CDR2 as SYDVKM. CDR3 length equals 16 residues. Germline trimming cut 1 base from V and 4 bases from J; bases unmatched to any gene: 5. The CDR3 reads CASSLYEGTSGYEQYF. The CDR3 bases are TGTGCCAGCAGTTTATATGAAGGGACTAGCGGGTACGAGCAGTACTTC.

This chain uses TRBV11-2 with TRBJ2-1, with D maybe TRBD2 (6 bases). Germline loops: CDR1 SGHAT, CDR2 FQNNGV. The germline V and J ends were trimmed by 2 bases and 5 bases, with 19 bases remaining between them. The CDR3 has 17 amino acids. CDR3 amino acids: CASSLFYTGGANNEQFF. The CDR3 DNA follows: TGTGCCAGCAGCTTATTTTATACTGGCGGGGCGAACAATGAGCAGTTCTTC.

The CDR3 spells CASSHRGYGANVLTF. The CDR3 DNA reads TGTGCCAGCAGTCACAGGGGGTATGGGGCCAACGTCCTGACTTTC. The genes are TRBV28 and TRBJ2-6, with 8 bases identical to TRBD1. CDR1 MDHEN and CDR2 SYDVKM come from the germline V gene. V was clipped by 5 bases and J by 3 bases; unmatched bases: 3. The CDR3 extends over 15 amino acids.

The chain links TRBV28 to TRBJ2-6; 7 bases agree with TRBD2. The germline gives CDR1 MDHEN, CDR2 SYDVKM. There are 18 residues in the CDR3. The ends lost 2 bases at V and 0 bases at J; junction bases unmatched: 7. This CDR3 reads CASSLVSGQASGANVLTF. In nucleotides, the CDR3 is TGTGCCAGCAGTTTAGTTAGCGGGCAAGCCTCTGGGGCCAACGTCCTGACTTTC.

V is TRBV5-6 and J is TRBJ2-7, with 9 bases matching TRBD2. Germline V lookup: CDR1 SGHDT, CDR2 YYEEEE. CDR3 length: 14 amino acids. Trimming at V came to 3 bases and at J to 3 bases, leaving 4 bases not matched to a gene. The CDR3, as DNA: TGTGCCAGCAGCTGGGGACTAGCCGACTACGAGCAGTACTTC. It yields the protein CASSWGLADYEQYF. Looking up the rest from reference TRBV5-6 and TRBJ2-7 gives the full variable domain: DAGVTQSPTHLIKTRGQQVTLRCSPKSGHDTVSWYQQALGQGPQFIFQYYEEEERQRGNFPDRFSGHQFPNYSSELNVNALLLGDSALYLCASSWGLADYEQYFGPGTRLTVT.

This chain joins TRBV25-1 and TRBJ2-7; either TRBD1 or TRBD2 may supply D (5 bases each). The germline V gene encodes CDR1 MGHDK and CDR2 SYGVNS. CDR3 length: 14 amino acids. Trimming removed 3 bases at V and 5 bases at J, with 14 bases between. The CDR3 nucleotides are TGTGCCAGCAGTGATCGGCGAGGGACCCACGAGCAGTACTTC. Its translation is CASSDRRGTHEQYF.

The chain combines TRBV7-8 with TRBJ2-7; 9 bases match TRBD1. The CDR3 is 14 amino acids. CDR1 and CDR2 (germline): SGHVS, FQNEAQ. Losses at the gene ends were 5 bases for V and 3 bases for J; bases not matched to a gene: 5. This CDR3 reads CASSHRDRDYEQYF. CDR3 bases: TGTGCCAGCAGCCACCGGGACAGGGACTACGAGCAGTACTTC.

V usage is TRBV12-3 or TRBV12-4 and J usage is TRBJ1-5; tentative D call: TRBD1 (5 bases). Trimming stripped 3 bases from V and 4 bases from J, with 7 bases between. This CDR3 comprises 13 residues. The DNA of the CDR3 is TGTGCCAGCAGTTTGGGGCCGAATCAGCCCCAGCATTTT. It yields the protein CASSLGPNQPQHF.

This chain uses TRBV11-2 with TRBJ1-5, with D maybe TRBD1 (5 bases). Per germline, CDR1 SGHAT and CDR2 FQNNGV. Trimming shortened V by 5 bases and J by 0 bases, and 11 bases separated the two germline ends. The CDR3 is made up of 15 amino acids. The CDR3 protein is CASSLGTGSNQPQHF. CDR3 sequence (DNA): TGTGCCAGCAGCCTGGGGACCGGTAGCAATCAGCCCCAGCATTTT.

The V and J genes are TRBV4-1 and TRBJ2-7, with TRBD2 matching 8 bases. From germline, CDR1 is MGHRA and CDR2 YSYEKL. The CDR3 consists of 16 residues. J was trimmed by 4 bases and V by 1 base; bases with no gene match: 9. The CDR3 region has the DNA TGCGCCAGCAGCCAAGGGGGAAGCGGGAGTGGGTACGAGCAGTACTTC. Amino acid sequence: CASSQGGSGSGYEQYF.

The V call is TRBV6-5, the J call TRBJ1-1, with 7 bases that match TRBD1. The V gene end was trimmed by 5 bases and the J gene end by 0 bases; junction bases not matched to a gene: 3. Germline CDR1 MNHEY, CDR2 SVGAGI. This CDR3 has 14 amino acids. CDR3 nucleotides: TGTGCCAGCAGTACGCAGGGGGTGAACACTGAAGCTTTCTTT. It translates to CASSTQGVNTEAFF.

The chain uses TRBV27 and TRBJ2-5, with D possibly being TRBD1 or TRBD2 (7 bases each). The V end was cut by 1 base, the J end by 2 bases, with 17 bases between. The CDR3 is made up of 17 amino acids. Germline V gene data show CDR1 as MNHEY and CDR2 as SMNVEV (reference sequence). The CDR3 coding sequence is TGTGCCAGCAGTTTATTAGGGGGCGGGAGTAAACAAGAGACCCAGTACTTC. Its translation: CASSLLGGGSKQETQYF.

For the CDR3, the DNA is TGTGCCAGCAGCGATAGATCTAGCAATCAGCCCCAGCATTTT. Protein: CASSDRSSNQPQHF. The V gene is TRBV13, the J gene TRBJ1-5; D is unclear. CDR1 PRHDT and CDR2 FYEKMQ come from the germline V gene (reference sequence). This CDR3 spans 14 amino acids. Trimming cost V 5 bases and J 0 bases, with 8 bases left between them.

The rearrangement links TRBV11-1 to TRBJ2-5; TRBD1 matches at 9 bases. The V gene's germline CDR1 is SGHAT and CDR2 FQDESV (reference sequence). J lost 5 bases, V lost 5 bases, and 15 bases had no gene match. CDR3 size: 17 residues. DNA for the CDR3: TGTGCCAGCAGCCAGGGACAGGGCTTGAAGGATGGTGAGACCCAGTACTTC. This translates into CASSQGQGLKDGETQYF.

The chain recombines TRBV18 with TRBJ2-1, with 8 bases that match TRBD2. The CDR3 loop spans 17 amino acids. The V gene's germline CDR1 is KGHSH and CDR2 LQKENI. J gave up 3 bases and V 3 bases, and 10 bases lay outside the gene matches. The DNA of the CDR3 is TGTGCCAGCTCACCGGAGGCGGGAGGACCTATCTACAATGAGCAGTTCTTC. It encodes CASSPEAGGPIYNEQFF. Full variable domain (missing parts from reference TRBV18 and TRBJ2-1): NAGVMQNPRHLVRRRGQEARLRCSPMKGHSHVYWYRQLPEEGLKFMVYLQKENIIDESGMPKERFSAEFPKEGPSILRIQQVVRGDSAAYFCASSPEAGGPIYNEQFFGPGTRLTVL.

CDR3 in DNA: TGTGCCAGCAGTTACTCCCGCTACGAGCAGTACTTC. It specifies CASSYSRYEQYF. This chain connects TRBV6-2 or TRBV6-3 to TRBJ2-7; no clear D gene. The CDR3 consists of 12 residues. V was pared by 0 bases and J by 3 bases, with 3 bases between. Germline V gene lookup returns CDR1 MNHEY and CDR2 SVGEGT.

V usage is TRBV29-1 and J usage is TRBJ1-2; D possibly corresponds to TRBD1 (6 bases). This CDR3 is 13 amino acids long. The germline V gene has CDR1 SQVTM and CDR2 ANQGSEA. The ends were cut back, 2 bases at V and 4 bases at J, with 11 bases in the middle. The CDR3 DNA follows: TGCAGCGTTGAATCGGTGGACAGCTATGGCTACACCTTC. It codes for CSVESVDSYGYTF. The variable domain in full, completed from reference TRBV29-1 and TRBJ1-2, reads SAVISQKPSRDICQRGTSLTIQCQVDSQVTMMFWYRQQPGQSLTLIATANQGSEATYESGFVIDKFPISRPNLTFSTLTVSNMSPEDSSIYLCSVESVDSYGYTFGSGTRLTVV.

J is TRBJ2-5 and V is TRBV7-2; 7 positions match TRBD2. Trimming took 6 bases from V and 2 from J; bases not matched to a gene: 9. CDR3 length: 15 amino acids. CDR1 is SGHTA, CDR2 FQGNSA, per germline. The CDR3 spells CASRDTLAAQETQYF. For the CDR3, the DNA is TGTGCCAGCAGGGATACTCTAGCGGCTCAAGAGACCCAGTACTTC. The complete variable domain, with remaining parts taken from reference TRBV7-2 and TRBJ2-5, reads GAGVSQSPSNKVTEKGKDVELRCDPISGHTALYWYRQSLGQGLEFLIYFQGNSAPDKSGLPSDRFSAERTGGSVSTLTIQRTQQEDSAVYLCASRDTLAAQETQYFGPGTRLLVL.

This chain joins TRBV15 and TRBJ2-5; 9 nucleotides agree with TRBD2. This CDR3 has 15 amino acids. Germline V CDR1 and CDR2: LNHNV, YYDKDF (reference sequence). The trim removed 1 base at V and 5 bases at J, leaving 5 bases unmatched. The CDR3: CATSRAAGGTETQYF. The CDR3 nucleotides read TGTGCCACCAGCAGAGCGGCGGGAGGGACGGAGACCCAGTACTTC.

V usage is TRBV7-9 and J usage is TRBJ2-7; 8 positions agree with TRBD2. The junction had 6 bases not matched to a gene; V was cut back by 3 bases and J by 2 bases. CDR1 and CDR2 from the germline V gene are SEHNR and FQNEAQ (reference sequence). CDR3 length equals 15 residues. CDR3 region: CASSFITSGTYEQYF. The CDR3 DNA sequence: TGTGCCAGCAGCTTTATCACTAGCGGAACCTACGAGCAGTACTTC.